This TCR beta chain was obtained from a study of T-cell reconstitution after alpha-beta-depleted transplantation in children. The TCRbeta library was prepared with unique molecular identifiers. Each CDR3 protein is one row after TCRdb ran MiXCR on the PCR reads. The sample has over 200,000 distinct CDR3 sequences, approximately 10% seen once. With 3 bases removed from V and 6 bases from J, the gap between germline ends came to 15 bases. The CDR3 has 14 residues. In germline, CDR1 is SGHRS, CDR2 YFSETQ. This clonotype appeared a few times. Sequencing was performed on PBMCs from the stem cell graft donor, taken from the stem cell graft. The rearrangement links TRBV5-1 to TRBJ1-2; a possible D gene is TRBD1 (6 bases). The receptor comes from a human donor who donated a stem cell graft to a child with acute lymphoblastic leukemia. The CDR3 sequence is CASSSTGLGDGYTF. In nucleotides, the CDR3 is TGCGCCAGCAGCTCGACAGGACTGGGGGATGGCTACACCTTC.